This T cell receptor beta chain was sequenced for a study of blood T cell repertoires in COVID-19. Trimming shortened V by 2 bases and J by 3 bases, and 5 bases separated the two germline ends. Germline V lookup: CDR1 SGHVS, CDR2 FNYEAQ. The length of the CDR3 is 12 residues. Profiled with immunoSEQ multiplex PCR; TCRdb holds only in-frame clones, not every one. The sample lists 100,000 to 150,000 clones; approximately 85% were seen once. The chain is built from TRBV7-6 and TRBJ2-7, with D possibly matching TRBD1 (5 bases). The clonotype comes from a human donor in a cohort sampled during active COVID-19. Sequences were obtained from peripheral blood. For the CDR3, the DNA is TGTGCCAGCAGCTTACAGGGCTACGAGCAGTACTTC. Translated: CASSLQGYEQYF.